This T cell receptor beta chain was sequenced in a study of cytomegalovirus exposure and HLA in healthy donors. Whole-study results and caveats: In vitro experiments confirmed that three CMV-associated chains were specific for CMV antigens. For most TCR sequences rarity was the rule, although some public TCRs occurred in many donors. Diagnosis of cytomegalovirus status made by the classifier reportedly showed high specificity and sensitivity.

Clones were read by immunoSEQ multiplex PCR, and TCRdb kept only the in-frame ones, dropping some. The data hold 250,000 or so clones, with around nine tenths observed a single time. It was the approximately 110-subject validation cohort, separate from the approximately 700-subject first cohort, to which the donors belonged. The CDR3 sequence is 16 residues long. Germline V gene data show CDR1 as SEHNR and CDR2 as FQNEAQ (reference sequence). V gave up 5 bases and J gave up 7 bases; unmatched junction bases: 12. Comments on this clone: Its target is not known.

This rearrangement joins TRBV7-9 to TRBJ1-4; 8 positions agree with TRBD1. This TCR came from a man between 18 and 29 years old in good health and CMV-seronegative. The source material was PBMCs. The CDR3 region has the DNA TGTGCCAGCAGCCAGAGGCCAGGGGGCCCCCGTGAAAAACTGTTTTTT. This translates into CASSQRPGGPREKLFF. The full variable domain, with the rest looked up from reference TRBV7-9 and TRBJ1-4, is DTGVSQNPRHKITKRGQNVTFRCDPISEHNRLYWYRQTLGQGPEFLTYFQNEAQLEKSRLLSDRFSAERPKGSFSTLEIQRTEQGDSAMYLCASSQRPGGPREKLFFGSGTQLSVL.